A single sample gave rise to the 22 T cell receptor beta chains below, sequenced in a study of CD8 T cells in ankylosing spondylitis. Study results and caveats: A motif in TCR beta, a set of eight or nine highly homologous variants, appeared characteristic of ankylosing spondylitis blood.

TCRdb re-analysed the 5' RACE reads in MiXCR, keeping a single row per CDR3 protein. The table shows more than 250,000 distinct CDR3 sequences, with 8% occurring only once. No cognate antigen is known for these TCRs. Sample: blood, either unsorted or a sorted T cell fraction (not recorded which). The source of these receptors is a male donor with ankylosing spondylitis.

This clonotype was detected many times. The chain couples TRBV7-8 to TRBJ2-5, with TRBD1 identical over 8 bases. The CDR3 is 16 residues long. CDR1 and CDR2 from the germline V gene are SGHVS and FQNEAQ. The ends lost 6 bases at V and 3 bases at J; junction bases unmatched: 12. This chain's CDR3 is CASSSSDRGGEETQYF. The CDR3, as DNA: TGTGCCAGCAGTTCCAGCGACAGGGGTGGAGAAGAGACCCAGTACTTC.

This clonotype was counted a few times. This rearrangement joins TRBV7-9 to TRBJ2-5, with TRBD2 matching over 10 bases. Germline values: CDR1 SEHNR, CDR2 FQNEAQ (reference sequence). The CDR3 runs 16 residues. Trimming cost V 1 base and J 5 bases; bases outside gene matches: 7. The CDR3 spells CASSLGSSGSRETQYF. DNA of the CDR3: TGTGCCAGCAGCTTAGGTTCTAGCGGGAGTCGCGAGACCCAGTACTTC.

This clonotype has only a few counts. This CDR3 reads CASSSPGQVHEQYF. The CDR3 bases are TGTGCCAGCAGTTCGCCGGGACAGGTCCACGAGCAGTACTTC. The V gene is TRBV27, the J gene TRBJ2-7; 8 nucleotides line up with TRBD1. Trimming removed 4 bases from V and 5 bases from J; junction bases left unmatched: 7. The length of the CDR3 is 14 residues. Looked up from germline, CDR1 is MNHEY and CDR2 is SMNVEV (reference sequence).

This clonotype occurred a few times. The rearrangement links TRBV5-1 to TRBJ1-2; the match to TRBD1 covers 8 bases. CDR3 length equals 14 residues. J lost 2 bases, V lost 4 bases, and 4 bases had no gene match. Germline loops: CDR1 SGHRS, CDR2 YFSETQ. The CDR3 DNA reads as TGCGCCAGCAGCGCGGGGACAGGCAACTATGGCTACACCTTC. Encoded protein: CASSAGTGNYGYTF.

This clonotype was recorded many times. The rearrangement joins TRBV5-1 to TRBJ2-2, with 10 bases aligning to TRBD1. The V gene's germline CDR1 is SGHRS and CDR2 YFSETQ. Losses at the gene ends were 1 base for V and 0 bases for J; bases not matched to a gene: 3. The CDR3 contains 17 residues. The DNA for the CDR3 is TGCGCCAGCAGCTTGAGGGGACAGGGGACGAACACCGGGGAGCTGTTTTTT. It codes for CASSLRGQGTNTGELFF.

A few counts support this clonotype. The chain combines TRBV7-2 with TRBJ2-5; 8 bases align to TRBD2. V lost 3 bases, J lost 5 bases, and 8 bases stayed unmatched. CDR1 and CDR2 (germline): SGHTA, FQGNSA. CDR3 length equals 15 residues. DNA of the CDR3: TGTGCCAGCAGCTTGACAAGCGGGAGTCTCGAGACCCAGTACTTC. It codes for CASSLTSGSLETQYF.

Many counts were recorded for this clonotype. This rearrangement joins TRBV29-1 to TRBJ2-5; D is unresolved. V lost 6 bases and J lost 0, with 17 bases in between. CDR3 length: 15 residues. Germline V CDR1 and CDR2: SQVTM, ANQGSEA. This chain's CDR3 is CSVTRRSEYQETQYF. Here the CDR3 DNA reads TGCAGCGTCACCAGGAGATCCGAGTACCAAGAGACCCAGTACTTC.

V usage is TRBV18 and J usage is TRBJ2-1; D not certain. The CDR3 runs 17 residues. Germline V CDR1 and CDR2: KGHSH, LQKENI. The V gene lost 0 bases and the J gene lost 4 bases, with 16 bases spanning the gap. DNA of the CDR3: TGTGCCAGCTCACCACCGATGGCTCAATTAGAGTACAATGAGCAGTTCTTC. Protein: CASSPPMAQLEYNEQFF. Looking up the rest from reference TRBV18 and TRBJ2-1 gives the full variable domain: NAGVMQNPRHLVRRRGQEARLRCSPMKGHSHVYWYRQLPEEGLKFMVYLQKENIIDESGMPKERFSAEFPKEGPSILRIQQVVRGDSAAYFCASSPPMAQLEYNEQFFGPGTRLTVL.

This clonotype turned up a few times. V and J are TRBV2 and TRBJ2-3; the match to TRBD1 covers 7 bases. CDR3 size: 13 residues. In germline, CDR1 is SNHLY, CDR2 FYNNEI. Trimming at V came to 4 bases and at J to 5 bases, leaving 3 bases not matched to a gene. This CDR3 reads CASSVRQGDTQYF. The CDR3 region has the DNA TGTGCCAGCAGTGTTCGACAGGGAGATACGCAGTATTTT.

This clonotype showed up just a few times. This rearrangement joins TRBV28 to TRBJ1-1, with 7 bases lining up with TRBD1. This CDR3 spans 16 amino acids. Germline V lookup: CDR1 MDHEN, CDR2 SYDVKM. With V trimmed by 5 bases and J by 4 bases, 13 bases remained unmatched. CDR3 in amino acids: CASSPGTDHLGTEAFF. CDR3 nucleotides: TGTGCCAGCAGTCCCGGGACAGACCATTTGGGCACTGAAGCTTTCTTT.

V and J are TRBV20-1 and TRBJ2-1; maybe TRBD2 (6 bases). CDR3 length: 16 residues. Germline assignment: CDR1 DFQATT and CDR2 SNEGSKA (reference sequence). V was cut by 1 base and J by 0 bases, with 13 bases left in between. The CDR3 nucleotides read TGCAGTGCTAGAGGGCGGGGTGCGAGCTCCTACAATGAGCAGTTCTTC. Protein sequence: CSARGRGASSYNEQFF.

This clonotype has a handful of counts. The gene calls are TRBV11-3 and TRBJ2-1; 7 bases fit TRBD1. V dropped 5 bases and J dropped 4; count of bases not matched to a gene: 8. CDR1 is SGHNT and CDR2 is YENEEA in the germline V gene. This CDR3 has 15 amino acids. CDR3 protein: CASSLQGTGYNEQFF. CDR3 in DNA: TGTGCCAGCAGCCTACAGGGGACGGGGTACAATGAGCAGTTCTTC.

This clonotype was detected many times. This chain uses TRBV27 with TRBJ2-1; 8 nucleotides align to TRBD1. The CDR3 runs to 13 residues. Germline V CDR1 and CDR2: MNHEY, SMNVEV (reference sequence). V was clipped by 6 bases and J by 8 bases; unmatched bases: 6. The CDR3, as DNA: TGTGCCAGCAGGGGGACAGGCAGGGATGAGCAGTTCTTC. The encoded protein is CASRGTGRDEQFF.

With respect to this clonotype: At one boundary the junction diverges from the germline segment, which might be a read error. The chain carries TRBV20-1 and TRBJ2-7; D tentatively reads TRBD1 or TRBD2 (5 bases each). CDR1 and CDR2 (germline): DFQATT, SNEGSKA (reference sequence). The CDR3 runs to 17 residues. For the CDR3, the DNA is TGCTGTGCTAGTGGAGCGACGGGGCAGGGCGCACCCTACGAGCAGTACTTC. Amino acid sequence: CCASGATGQGAPYEQYF.

This clonotype was seen many times. V usage is TRBV27 and J usage is TRBJ1-6, with 12 nucleotides matching TRBD1. Germline CDR1 reads MNHEY; CDR2 reads SMNVEV (reference sequence). CDR3 length: 17 residues. Trimming cost V 4 bases and J 1 base; bases outside gene matches: 2. The CDR3 here is CASSSGQGASYNSPLHF. CDR3 coding DNA: TGTGCCAGCAGTTCGGGACAGGGGGCATCCTATAATTCACCCCTCCACTTT.

The table lists this clonotype with a few counts. The chain has TRBV18 and TRBJ2-7; no firm D call. CDR3 length: 15 amino acids. In germline, CDR1 is KGHSH, CDR2 LQKENI. V was shortened by 6 bases and J by 2 bases, with 17 bases between the two germline ends. CDR3 sequence (DNA): TGTGCCAGCTCTCCCCGAGGAGATTTCACCTACGAGCAGTACTTC. Protein sequence: CASSPRGDFTYEQYF.

This clonotype was detected a few times. V is TRBV29-1 and J is TRBJ2-5; 9 bases align to TRBD1. The CDR3 is made up of 13 amino acids. CDR1 is SQVTM, CDR2 ANQGSEA, per germline. With 5 bases clipped from V and 5 bases from J, the junction kept 6 bases outside the gene matches. CDR3 amino acids: CSVFGQGRETQYF. The DNA for the CDR3 is TGCAGCGTTTTTGGACAGGGGAGGGAGACCCAGTACTTC. The entire variable domain, with the rest obtained from reference TRBV29-1 and TRBJ2-5, is as follows: SAVISQKPSRDICQRGTSLTIQCQVDSQVTMMFWYRQQPGQSLTLIATANQGSEATYESGFVIDKFPISRPNLTFSTLTVSNMSPEDSSIYLCSVFGQGRETQYFGPGTRLLVL.

V and J are TRBV5-1 and TRBJ2-5; either TRBD1 or TRBD2 may supply D (6 bases each). The CDR3 covers 13 residues. The germline V gene has CDR1 SGHRS and CDR2 YFSETQ. The V gene lost 4 bases and the J gene lost 4 bases, with 11 bases spanning the gap. The CDR3 DNA reads TGCGCCAGCAGCCACGAGGGGGGAGAGACCCAGTACTTC. Amino acid sequence: CASSHEGGETQYF.

This clonotype turned up a few times. This chain links TRBV14 with TRBJ2-7, with a weak D call TRBD2 (5 bases). This CDR3 comprises 12 residues. Germline V gene sequence: CDR1 SGHDN, CDR2 FVKESK. With 1 base removed from V and 5 bases from J, the gap between germline ends came to 6 bases. CDR3 protein: CASSQASNEQYF. CDR3 nucleotides: TGTGCCAGCAGCCAAGCTAGCAACGAGCAGTACTTC. Supplemented by reference TRBV14 and TRBJ2-7, the full variable domain reads EAGVTQFPSHSVIEKGQTVTLRCDPISGHDNLYWYRRVMGKEIKFLLHFVKESKQDESGMPNNRFLAERTGGTYSTLKVQPAELEDSGVYFCASSQASNEQYFGPGTRLTVT.

This clonotype came up many times. This chain connects TRBV20-1 to TRBJ1-6; perhaps TRBD1 as D (5 bases). Deletions cut 0 bases from V and 4 bases from J, with 16 bases between. This CDR3 is 17 amino acids long. CDR1 is DFQATT, CDR2 SNEGSKA, per germline (reference sequence). The CDR3 bases are TGCAGTGCTAGAGACCCCGACAGCCCCGGGTATAATTCACCCCTCCACTTT. Amino acids: CSARDPDSPGYNSPLHF.

This clonotype has only a few counts. The V gene is TRBV5-1, the J gene TRBJ2-7; 9 nucleotides line up with TRBD2. The CDR3 runs to 15 residues. Germline V CDR1 and CDR2: SGHRS, YFSETQ. The V segment lost 3 bases and the J segment 5 bases; nucleotides outside the gene matches: 9. CDR3 residues: CASSSSSGIADEQYF. The CDR3 nucleotides read TGCGCCAGCAGCTCGTCTAGCGGGATAGCGGACGAGCAGTACTTC.

This chain uses TRBV6-5 with TRBJ1-5; D perhaps matches TRBD1 (5 bases). Germline V gene lookup returns CDR1 MNHEY and CDR2 SVGAGI. Trimming took 0 bases from V and 9 from J, leaving 12 bases between them. This CDR3 region has 14 residues. The CDR3 loop reads CASSYSGGRGPQHF. The DNA of the CDR3 is TGTGCCAGCAGTTACTCGGGGGGTCGGGGGCCCCAGCATTTT.